A few counts support the clone carrying this T cell receptor (beta chain). The CDR3 does not end in the conserved phenylalanine or tryptophan, so this is likely a read error. TCRdb itself ran the PCR reads through MiXCR, one entry per CDR3 protein. The table records some 96,000 distinct CDR3 sequences, roughly 24% of them present only once. V was pared by 4 bases and J by 2 bases, with 11 bases of the junction left unmatched. The V gene's germline CDR1 is SEHNR and CDR2 FQNEAQ (reference sequence). This CDR3 contains 17 residues. The data were taken from a study of molecular identifiers for immune sequencing clone quantification. The authors sorted naive CD8 T cells as CD8+CD4-CCR7+CD45RA+.

This TCR came from a human donor in good health. Some libraries in this study had Jurkat cell RNA spiked in. Sequencing was performed on naive CD8+ T cells from blood, with Jurkat cell RNA spiked in. The subset was: FACS-sorted CD8+CD4-CCR7+CD45RA+ naive T cells. The V and J genes are TRBV7-9 and TRBJ2-3; TRBD2 agrees at 8 bases. Written as DNA, the CDR3 is TGTGCCAGCAGCTCCACTCGGGAAGCGGGGGTCACAGATACGCAGTATCTT. It is translated as CASSSTREAGVTDTQYL.